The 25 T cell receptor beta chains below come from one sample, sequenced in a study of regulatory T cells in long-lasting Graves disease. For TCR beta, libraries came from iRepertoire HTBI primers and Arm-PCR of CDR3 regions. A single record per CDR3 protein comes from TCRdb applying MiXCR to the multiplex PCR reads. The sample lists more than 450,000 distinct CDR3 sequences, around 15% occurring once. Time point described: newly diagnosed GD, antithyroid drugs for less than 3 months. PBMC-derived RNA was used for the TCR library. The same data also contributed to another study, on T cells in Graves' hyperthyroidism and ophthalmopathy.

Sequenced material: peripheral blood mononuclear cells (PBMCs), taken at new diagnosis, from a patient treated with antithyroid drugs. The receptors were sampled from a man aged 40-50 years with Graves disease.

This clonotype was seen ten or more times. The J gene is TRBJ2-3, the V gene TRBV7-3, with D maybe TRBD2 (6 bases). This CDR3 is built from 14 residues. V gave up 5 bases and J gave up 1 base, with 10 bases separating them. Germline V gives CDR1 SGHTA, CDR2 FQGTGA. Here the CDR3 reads CASSLGTRTDTQYF. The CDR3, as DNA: TGTGCCAGCAGCCTCGGGACTCGCACAGATACGCAGTATTTT.

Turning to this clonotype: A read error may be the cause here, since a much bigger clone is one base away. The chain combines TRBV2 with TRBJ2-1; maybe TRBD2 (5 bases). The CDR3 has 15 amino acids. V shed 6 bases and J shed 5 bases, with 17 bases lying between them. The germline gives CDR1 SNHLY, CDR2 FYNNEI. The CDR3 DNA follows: TGTGCCAGCAGCTTTCGGTTCGGGAATGACAATGAGCAGTTCTTC. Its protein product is CASSFRFGNDNEQFF.

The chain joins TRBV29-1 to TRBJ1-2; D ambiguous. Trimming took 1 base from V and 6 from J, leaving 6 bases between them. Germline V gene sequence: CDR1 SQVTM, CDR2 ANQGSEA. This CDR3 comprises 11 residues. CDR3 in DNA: TGCAGCGTTGAAGCGCGGGATGGCTACACCTTC. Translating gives CSVEARDGYTF.

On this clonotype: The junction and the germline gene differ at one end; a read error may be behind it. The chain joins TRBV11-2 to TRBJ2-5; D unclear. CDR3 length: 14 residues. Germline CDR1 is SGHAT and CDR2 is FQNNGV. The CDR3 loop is CASSATTLGETQYF. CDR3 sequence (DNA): TGCGCCAGCAGCGCAACTACCCTCGGGGAGACCCAGTACTTC.

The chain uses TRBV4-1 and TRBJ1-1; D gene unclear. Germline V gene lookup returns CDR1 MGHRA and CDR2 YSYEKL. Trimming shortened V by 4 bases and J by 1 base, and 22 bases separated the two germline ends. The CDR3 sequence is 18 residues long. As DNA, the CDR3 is TGCGCCAGCAGCCCCTCCGGAATGCGGTGGATCTCGAACACTGAAGCTTTCTTT. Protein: CASSPSGMRWISNTEAFF.

In DNA, the CDR3 is TGTGCCAGCAGCCCGGGCTTTCCTTGGGACGAGCAGTACTTC. Translating gives CASSPGFPWDEQYF. The rearrangement links TRBV11-2 to TRBJ2-7, with no clear D. CDR1 SGHAT and CDR2 FQNNGV come from the germline V gene. The CDR3 has 14 amino acids. With 5 bases removed from V and 5 bases from J, the gap between germline ends came to 16 bases.

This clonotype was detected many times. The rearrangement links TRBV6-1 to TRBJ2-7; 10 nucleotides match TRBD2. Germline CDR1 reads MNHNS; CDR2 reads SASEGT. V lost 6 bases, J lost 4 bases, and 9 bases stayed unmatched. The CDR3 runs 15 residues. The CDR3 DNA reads TGTGCCAGCAGGGGGGGTTCTAGCGGGAGTTACGAGCAGTACTTC. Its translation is CASRGGSSGSYEQYF.

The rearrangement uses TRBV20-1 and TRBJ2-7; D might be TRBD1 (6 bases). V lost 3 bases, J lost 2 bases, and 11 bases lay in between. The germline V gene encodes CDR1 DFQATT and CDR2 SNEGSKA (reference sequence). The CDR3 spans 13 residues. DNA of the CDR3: TGCAGTGCTAGGGAACAGGGCACCTACGAGCAGTACTTC. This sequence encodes CSAREQGTYEQYF.

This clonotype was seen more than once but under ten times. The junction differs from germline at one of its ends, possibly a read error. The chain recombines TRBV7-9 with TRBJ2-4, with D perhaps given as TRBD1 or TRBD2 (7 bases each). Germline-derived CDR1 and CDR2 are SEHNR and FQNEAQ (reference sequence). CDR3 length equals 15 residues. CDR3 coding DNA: TGTGCTAGCAGCGCCTGGGAGGGGGCTGGGGACATTCAGTACTTC. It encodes CASSAWEGAGDIQYF.

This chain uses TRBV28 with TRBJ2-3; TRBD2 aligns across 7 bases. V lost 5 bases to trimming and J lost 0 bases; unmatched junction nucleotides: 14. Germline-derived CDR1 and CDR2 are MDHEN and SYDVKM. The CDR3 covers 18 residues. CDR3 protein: CASSPPPGGSSSTDTQYF. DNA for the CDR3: TGTGCCAGCAGTCCCCCCCCGGGAGGCTCCTCTAGCACAGATACGCAGTATTTT. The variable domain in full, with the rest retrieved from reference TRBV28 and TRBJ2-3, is DVKVTQSSRYLVKRTGEKVFLECVQDMDHENMFWYRQDPGLGLRLIYFSYDVKMKEKGDIPEGYSVSREKKERFSLILESASTNQTSMYLCASSPPPGGSSSTDTQYFGPGTRLTVL.

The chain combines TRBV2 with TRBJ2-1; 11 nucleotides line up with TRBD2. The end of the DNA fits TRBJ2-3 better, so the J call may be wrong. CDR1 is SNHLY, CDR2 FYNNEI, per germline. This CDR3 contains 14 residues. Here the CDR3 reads CASASGGSADTQYF. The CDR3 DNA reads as TGTGCCAGCGCTAGCGGGGGGTCGGCAGATACGCAGTATTTT.

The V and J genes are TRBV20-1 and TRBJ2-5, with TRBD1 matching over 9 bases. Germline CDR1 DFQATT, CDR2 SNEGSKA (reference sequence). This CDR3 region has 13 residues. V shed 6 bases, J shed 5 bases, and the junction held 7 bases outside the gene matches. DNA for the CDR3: TGCAGTGCAGCCTGGACAGGGGCCGAGACCCAGTACTTC. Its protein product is CSAAWTGAETQYF.

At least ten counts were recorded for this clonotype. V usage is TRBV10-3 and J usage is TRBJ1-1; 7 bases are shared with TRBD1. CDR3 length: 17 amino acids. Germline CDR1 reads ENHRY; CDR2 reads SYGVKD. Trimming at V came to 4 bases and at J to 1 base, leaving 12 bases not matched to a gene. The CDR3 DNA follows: TGTGCCATCAGTGCCGACCGACAGGGTTCGAGGAACACTGAAGCTTTCTTT. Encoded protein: CAISADRQGSRNTEAFF.

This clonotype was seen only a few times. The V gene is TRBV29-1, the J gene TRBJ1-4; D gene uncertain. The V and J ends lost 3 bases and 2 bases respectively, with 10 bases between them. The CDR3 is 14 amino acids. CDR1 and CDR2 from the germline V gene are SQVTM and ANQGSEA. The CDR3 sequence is CSVDLGSTNEKLFF. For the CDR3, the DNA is TGCAGCGTTGATCTCGGGAGCACTAATGAAAAACTGTTTTTT.

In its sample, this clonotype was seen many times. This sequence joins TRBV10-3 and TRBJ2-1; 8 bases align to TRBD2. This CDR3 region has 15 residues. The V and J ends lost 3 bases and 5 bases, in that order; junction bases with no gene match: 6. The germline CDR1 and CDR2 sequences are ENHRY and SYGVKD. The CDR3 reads CAISETSGANNEQFF. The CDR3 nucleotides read TGTGCCATCAGTGAAACTAGCGGAGCTAACAATGAGCAGTTCTTC.

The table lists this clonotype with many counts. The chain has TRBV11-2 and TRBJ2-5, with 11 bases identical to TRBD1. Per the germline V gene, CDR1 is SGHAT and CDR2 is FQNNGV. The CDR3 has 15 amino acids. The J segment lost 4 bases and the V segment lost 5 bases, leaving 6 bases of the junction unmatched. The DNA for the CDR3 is TGTGCCAGCAGCCCGCCGGGACAGGGGGGAGAGACCCAGTACTTC. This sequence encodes CASSPPGQGGETQYF.

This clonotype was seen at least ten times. This CDR3 is CSTQKAGLPDTQYF. The CDR3 DNA sequence: TGCAGTACGCAAAAAGCGGGACTCCCAGATACGCAGTATTTT. The rearrangement links TRBV20-1 to TRBJ2-3, with TRBD2 matching 7 bases. The CDR3 loop spans 14 amino acids. J gave up 4 bases and V 8 bases, and 12 bases lay outside the gene matches. Germline V gene sequence: CDR1 DFQATT, CDR2 SNEGSKA (reference sequence).

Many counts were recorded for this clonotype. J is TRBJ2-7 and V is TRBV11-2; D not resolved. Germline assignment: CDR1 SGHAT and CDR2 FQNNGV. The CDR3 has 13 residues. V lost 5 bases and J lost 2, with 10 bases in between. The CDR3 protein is CASSPLWAYEQYF. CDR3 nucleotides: TGTGCCAGCAGCCCCCTATGGGCCTACGAGCAGTACTTC.

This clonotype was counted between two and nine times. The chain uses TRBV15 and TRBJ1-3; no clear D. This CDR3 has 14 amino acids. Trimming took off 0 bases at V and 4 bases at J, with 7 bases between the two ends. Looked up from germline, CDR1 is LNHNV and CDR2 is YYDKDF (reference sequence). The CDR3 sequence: CATSRDFRGNTIYF. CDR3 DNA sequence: TGTGCCACCAGCAGAGATTTCCGGGGAAACACCATATATTTT.

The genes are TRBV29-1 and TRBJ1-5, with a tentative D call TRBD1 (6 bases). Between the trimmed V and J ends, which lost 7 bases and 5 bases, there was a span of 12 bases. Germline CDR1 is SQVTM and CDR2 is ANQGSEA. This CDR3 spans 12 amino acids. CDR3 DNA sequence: TGCAGCGCGGGGGAGGGGGATCAGCCCCAGCATTTT. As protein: CSAGEGDQPQHF.

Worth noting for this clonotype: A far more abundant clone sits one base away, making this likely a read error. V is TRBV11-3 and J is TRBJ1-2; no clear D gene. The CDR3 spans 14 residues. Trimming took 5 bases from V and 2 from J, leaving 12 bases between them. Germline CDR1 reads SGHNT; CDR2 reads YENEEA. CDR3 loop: CASSLKAQNYGYTF. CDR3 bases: TGTGCCAGCAGCCTCAAGGCTCAGAACTATGGCTACACCTTC.

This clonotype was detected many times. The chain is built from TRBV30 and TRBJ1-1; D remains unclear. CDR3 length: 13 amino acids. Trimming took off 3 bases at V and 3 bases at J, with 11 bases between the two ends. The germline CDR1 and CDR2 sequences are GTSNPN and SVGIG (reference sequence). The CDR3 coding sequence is TGTGCCTGGAGCACATCATGGGACACTGAAGCTTTCTTT. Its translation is CAWSTSWDTEAFF.

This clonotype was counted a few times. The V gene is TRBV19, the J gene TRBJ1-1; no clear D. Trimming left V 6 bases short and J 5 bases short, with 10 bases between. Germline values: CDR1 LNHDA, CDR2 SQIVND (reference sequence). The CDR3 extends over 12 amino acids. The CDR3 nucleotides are TGTGCCAGTAGGCGGGGTGGGACTGAAGCTTTCTTT. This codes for CASRRGGTEAFF. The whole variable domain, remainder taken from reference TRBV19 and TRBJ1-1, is DGGITQSPKYLFRKEGQNVTLSCEQNLNHDAMYWYRQDPGQGLRLIYYSQIVNDFQKGDIAEGYSVSREKKESFPLTVTSAQKNPTAFYLCASRRGGTEAFFGQGTRLTVV.

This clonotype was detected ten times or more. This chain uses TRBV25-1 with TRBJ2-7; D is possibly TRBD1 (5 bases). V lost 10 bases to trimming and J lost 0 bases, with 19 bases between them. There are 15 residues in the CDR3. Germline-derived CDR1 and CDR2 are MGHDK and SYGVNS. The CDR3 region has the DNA TGTGCCAACCCCCTTCTAGGCAGGGACTCCTACGAGCAGTACTTC. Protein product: CANPLLGRDSYEQYF.

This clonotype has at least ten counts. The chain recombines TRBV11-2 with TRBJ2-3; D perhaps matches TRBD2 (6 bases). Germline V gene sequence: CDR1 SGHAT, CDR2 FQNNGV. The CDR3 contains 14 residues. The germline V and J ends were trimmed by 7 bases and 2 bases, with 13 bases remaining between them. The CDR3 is CASTGAGLTDTQYF. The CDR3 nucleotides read TGTGCCAGCACCGGAGCGGGCCTCACAGATACGCAGTATTTT. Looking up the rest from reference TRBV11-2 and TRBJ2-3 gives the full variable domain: EAGVAQSPRYKIIEKRQSVAFWCNPISGHATLYWYQQILGQGPKLLIQFQNNGVVDDSQLPKDRFSAERLKGVDSTLKIQPAKLEDSAVYLCASTGAGLTDTQYFGPGTRLTVL.